Presented here are 12 T cell receptor beta chains from one specimen sequenced in a study of blood T cell repertoires in COVID-19. Repertoires were generated with immunoSEQ multiplex PCR, while TCRdb's copy carries only in-frame clones and drops some. Of 100,000 to 150,000 clones listed, approximately 74% were seen once; the top ten hold around 6%. What was sequenced was peripheral blood. These receptors all stem from a man aged 55 to 70 with acute or convalescent COVID-19.

The sample holds a few counts of this clone. This rearrangement joins TRBV28 to TRBJ1-2; TRBD1 might be the D (5 bases). The CDR3 has 13 amino acids. The V and J ends lost 2 bases and 7 bases respectively, with 11 bases between them. CDR1 and CDR2 (germline): MDHEN, SYDVKM. CDR3 amino acids: CASSLIRVLGYTF. In DNA, the CDR3 is TGTGCCAGCAGTTTAATCAGGGTCCTTGGCTACACCTTC.

This sequence joins TRBV2 and TRBJ1-1; 8 bases map to TRBD1. This CDR3 has 17 amino acids. Germline V gene lookup returns CDR1 SNHLY and CDR2 FYNNEI. V dropped 7 bases and J dropped 6; count of bases not matched to a gene: 19. The CDR3 DNA is TGTGCCAGCACCGGATTAAGCTTCGGACAGGGCACCGCTGAAGCTTTCTTT. Protein product: CASTGLSFGQGTAEAFF.

The chain is built from TRBV6-6 and TRBJ1-2, with 7 bases identical to TRBD1. Germline V CDR1 and CDR2: MNHNY, SVGAGI (reference sequence). J was trimmed by 7 bases and V by 0 bases; bases with no gene match: 8. The CDR3 loop spans 15 amino acids. CDR3: CASSYSGQGDSGYTF. The DNA for the CDR3 is TGTGCCAGCAGTTACTCGGGGCAGGGGGATAGTGGCTACACCTTC.

V usage is TRBV27 and J usage is TRBJ2-1, with 10 bases identical to TRBD2. V trimming: 3 bases; J trimming: 4 bases; junction bases outside the gene matches: 3. The CDR3 covers 15 residues. The germline CDR1 and CDR2 sequences are MNHEY and SMNVEV (reference sequence). This CDR3 reads CASSFGLAEYNEQFF. CDR3 in DNA: TGTGCCAGCAGTTTTGGACTAGCGGAGTACAATGAGCAGTTCTTC.

The rearrangement links TRBV2 to TRBJ2-1; 14 bases agree with TRBD2. The CDR3 consists of 15 residues. After removal of 6 bases from V and 6 bases from J, the junction contained 4 bases not matched to a gene. Germline assignment: CDR1 SNHLY and CDR2 FYNNEI. The CDR3 sequence is CASSLGLAGVNEQFF. Here the CDR3 DNA reads TGTGCCAGCAGCCTGGGACTAGCGGGAGTCAATGAGCAGTTCTTC.

The gene calls are TRBV6-6 and TRBJ1-1; 8 bases fit TRBD1. This CDR3 has 12 residues. The V gene end was trimmed by 6 bases and the J gene end by 5 bases; junction bases not matched to a gene: 2. Germline V gives CDR1 MNHNY, CDR2 SVGAGI (reference sequence). CDR3 sequence: CASRDRETEAFF. CDR3 bases: TGTGCCAGCAGGGACAGGGAGACTGAAGCTTTCTTT.

The chain has TRBV5-6 and TRBJ2-5, with D unresolved. Germline V CDR1 and CDR2: SGHDT, YYEEEE. V lost 1 base and J 4 bases, leaving 8 bases between the germline ends. The CDR3 covers 13 residues. The CDR3 DNA follows: TGTGCCAGCAGCTTGCACACGGGAGAGACCCAGTACTTC. Its translation: CASSLHTGETQYF.

This sequence joins TRBV12-5 and TRBJ1-5, with D perhaps matching TRBD1 (5 bases). V gave up 6 bases and J gave up 9 bases, with 15 bases separating them. The CDR3 is made up of 13 amino acids. Germline-derived CDR1 and CDR2 are LGHNT and FRNRAP. The CDR3 DNA reads TGTGCTAGTGGGGGGCTCCAAATGTGGCCCCAGCATTTT. Protein product: CASGGLQMWPQHF.

The rearrangement uses TRBV20-1 and TRBJ2-1, with 8 bases matching TRBD2. Germline V gene data show CDR1 as DFQATT and CDR2 as SNEGSKA (reference sequence). The CDR3 covers 12 residues. After removal of 3 bases from V and 10 bases from J, the junction contained 5 bases not matched to a gene. For the CDR3, the DNA is TGCAGTGCTAGTTTCGGGAGGGGCGAGCAGTTCTTC. It is translated as CSASFGRGEQFF.

This CDR3 reads CASSLTGWDEQYF. Written as DNA, the CDR3 is TGCGCCAGCAGTTTGACAGGGTGGGACGAGCAGTACTTC. The chain uses TRBV10-1 and TRBJ2-7, with 7 bases that match TRBD1. The ends lost 5 bases at V and 5 bases at J; junction bases unmatched: 6. Germline lookup yields CDR1 WNHNN and CDR2 SYGVQD (reference sequence). The CDR3 has 13 residues.

The V and J genes are TRBV5-1 and TRBJ2-5, with 12 bases fitting TRBD2. Germline V lookup: CDR1 SGHRS, CDR2 YFSETQ. Unmatched junction bases numbered 12, after V lost 4 bases and J lost 5 bases. The CDR3 extends over 17 amino acids. The CDR3 sequence: CASSPGPSGGALETQYF. As DNA, the CDR3 is TGCGCCAGCAGCCCGGGACCTAGCGGGGGGGCTCTCGAGACCCAGTACTTC.

The chain combines TRBV20-1 with TRBJ1-1; D is possibly TRBD1 (6 bases). Trimming took 4 bases from V and 5 from J, leaving 8 bases between them. Germline V lookup: CDR1 DFQATT, CDR2 SNEGSKA (reference sequence). The CDR3 runs to 11 residues. CDR3 bases: TGCAGTGCTATAGGGGGAACTGAAGCTTTCTTT. Its translation: CSAIGGTEAFF.